Shown below are 15 T cell receptor beta chains from a single sample sequenced in a study of CD8 T cells in ankylosing spondylitis. TCRdb independently ran MiXCR on the 5' RACE reads; one entry per CDR3 protein. The data show 350,000 to 450,000 distinct CDR3 sequences, roughly 20% seen once. Specimen: blood, either unsorted or a sorted T cell fraction (not recorded which). The origin of the receptors is a male donor with ankylosing spondylitis or in good health (not recorded which).

This clonotype was seen only a few times. This chain uses TRBV29-1 with TRBJ2-1; 10 nucleotides line up with TRBD1. This CDR3 region has 15 residues. Germline V gene data show CDR1 as SQVTM and CDR2 as ANQGSEA. J gave up 7 bases and V 5 bases, and 11 bases lay outside the gene matches. The DNA for the CDR3 is TGCAGCGTTAACTCCGGACAGGGGGGTAAGAATGAGCAGTTCTTC. This encodes CSVNSGQGGKNEQFF.

CDR3 sequence (DNA): TGTGCCAGCAGTTTAGCCGGGACAGTACTCTACGAGCAGTACTTC. It codes for CASSLAGTVLYEQYF. The chain couples TRBV27 to TRBJ2-7, with TRBD1 matching 7 bases. The germline V gene encodes CDR1 MNHEY and CDR2 SMNVEV (reference sequence). V trimming: 2 bases; J trimming: 3 bases; junction bases outside the gene matches: 7. CDR3 size: 15 residues.

The J gene is TRBJ2-2, the V gene TRBV12-3 or TRBV12-4, with D possibly matching TRBD2 (5 bases). Trimming pared 6 bases from V and 3 bases from J, leaving 17 bases between. The CDR3 runs 16 residues. CDR3 residues: CASSLHLGLHTGELFF. CDR3 coding DNA: TGTGCCAGCAGCTTACACTTAGGACTCCACACCGGGGAGCTGTTTTTT.

This clonotype was picked up a small number of times. The chain is built from TRBV7-3 and TRBJ2-1, with D hard to call. V shed 4 bases and J shed 6 bases, with 13 bases lying between them. This CDR3 spans 14 amino acids. Germline lookup yields CDR1 SGHTA and CDR2 FQGTGA. The CDR3 DNA reads TGTGCCAGCAGCTCCCTCGGAGCTCGCAATGAGCAGTTCTTC. This gives the protein CASSSLGARNEQFF.

This clonotype was picked up a small number of times. The J gene is TRBJ2-5, the V gene TRBV4-1, with D possibly being TRBD2 (5 bases). The V end was cut by 0 bases, the J end by 1 base, with 9 bases between. This CDR3 region has 15 residues. Germline loops: CDR1 MGHRA, CDR2 YSYEKL. CDR3 in amino acids: CASSQDGESQETQYF. The CDR3 region has the DNA TGCGCCAGCAGCCAAGACGGGGAAAGCCAAGAGACCCAGTACTTC.

J is TRBJ2-7 and V is TRBV5-5; TRBD1 matches at 10 bases. Germline CDR1 SGHKS, CDR2 YYEKEE (reference sequence). The length of the CDR3 is 17 residues. J lost 5 bases, V lost 4 bases, and 15 bases had no gene match. The CDR3 DNA sequence: TGTGCCAGCAGCCATCCTCAGGGCGGGACAGGGGTCCACGAGCAGTACTTC. This encodes CASSHPQGGTGVHEQYF.

The gene calls are TRBV5-1 and TRBJ2-7; 10 bases agree with TRBD1. Germline trimming cut 7 bases from V and 3 bases from J; bases unmatched to any gene: 4. CDR1 SGHRS and CDR2 YFSETQ come from the germline V gene. This CDR3 is built from 13 residues. DNA of the CDR3: TGCGCCAGCGCGCGGGACAGGGGCTACGAGCAGTACTTC. This sequence encodes CASARDRGYEQYF.

J is TRBJ1-1 and V is TRBV27; the match to TRBD1 covers 7 bases. The junction had 4 bases not matched to a gene; V was cut back by 6 bases and J by 0 bases. Germline V gene data show CDR1 as MNHEY and CDR2 as SMNVEV (reference sequence). CDR3 length: 14 amino acids. The CDR3 DNA reads TGTGCCAGCAGGGCCGGGACAGTGAACACTGAAGCTTTCTTT. It specifies CASRAGTVNTEAFF.

The chain joins TRBV6-5 to TRBJ2-1; 7 bases line up with TRBD1. The CDR3 has 15 residues. Germline lookup yields CDR1 MNHEY and CDR2 SVGAGI. V was pared by 4 bases and J by 3 bases, with 6 bases of the junction left unmatched. The DNA of the CDR3 is TGTGCCAGCAGTTCTTTGACAGGGTTCTACAATGAGCAGTTCTTC. It translates to CASSSLTGFYNEQFF.

V and J are TRBV4-2 and TRBJ2-5; a possible D gene is TRBD2 (6 bases). The V gene's germline CDR1 is LGHNA and CDR2 YNFKEQ. Trimming left V 4 bases short and J 1 base short, with 13 bases between. CDR3 length equals 15 residues. CDR3 sequence reads: CASSPTTSLQETQYF. The CDR3 DNA follows: TGTGCCAGCAGCCCGACTACTAGCCTCCAAGAGACCCAGTACTTC.

This clonotype was detected a few times. The CDR3 coding sequence is TGTGCCAGCAGTACAGGACAGGTCCCCGGGGAGCTGTTTTTT. Translating it yields CASSTGQVPGELFF. This chain connects TRBV2 to TRBJ2-2; the match to TRBD1 covers 7 bases. This CDR3 has 14 residues. Unmatched junction bases numbered 6, after V lost 5 bases and J lost 6 bases. The germline CDR1 and CDR2 sequences are SNHLY and FYNNEI.

This chain connects TRBV5-6 to TRBJ2-5; no firm D call. Trimming cost V 2 bases and J 0 bases, with 11 bases left between them. Germline CDR1 is SGHDT and CDR2 is YYEEEE. The CDR3 covers 15 residues. The CDR3 sequence: CASSLGRSYQETQYF. The CDR3 coding sequence is TGTGCCAGCAGCTTAGGACGATCGTACCAAGAGACCCAGTACTTC.

The CDR3 DNA reads TGTGCCAGCAGCTTAATATACAGCGGGGGGGACACAGATACGCAGTATTTT. It yields the protein CASSLIYSGGDTDTQYF. The V and J genes are TRBV7-6 and TRBJ2-3; 10 nucleotides line up with TRBD2. V dropped 2 bases and J dropped 2; count of bases not matched to a gene: 7. The CDR3 is 17 amino acids. Germline values: CDR1 SGHVS, CDR2 FNYEAQ.

This clonotype was counted between two and nine times. V usage is TRBV12-3 or TRBV12-4 and J usage is TRBJ2-1; 7 nucleotides align to TRBD1. The CDR3 sequence is 14 residues long. J gave up 6 bases and V 8 bases, and 10 bases lay outside the gene matches. DNA for the CDR3: TGTGCCAGCCAGACAGGGTATCTGTCCAATGAGCAGTTCTTC. This encodes CASQTGYLSNEQFF.

The sample holds a few counts of this clonotype. The CDR3 bases are TGTGCCAGCAGCCAAGACAGGGGGTCCGGATCACCCCTCCACTTT. The encoded protein is CASSQDRGSGSPLHF. The V and J genes are TRBV3-1 and TRBJ1-6, with 7 bases that match TRBD1. Looked up from germline, CDR1 is LGHDT and CDR2 is YNNKEL (reference sequence). V was clipped by 0 bases and J by 10 bases; unmatched bases: 6. The CDR3 loop spans 15 amino acids. Supplemented by reference TRBV3-1 and TRBJ1-6, the full variable domain reads DTAVSQTPKYLVTQMGNDKSIKCEQNLGHDTMYWYKQDSKKFLKIMFSYNNKELIINETVPNRFSPKSPDKAHLNLHINSLELGDSAVYFCASSQDRGSGSPLHFGNGTRLTVT.